These 21 T cell receptor beta chains originate from one sample sequenced in a study of blood T cell repertoires in COVID-19. The assay was immunoSEQ multiplex PCR, and TCRdb's table has in-frame clones only and misses some. The data show about 250,000 clones, around 88% seen once. Material for sequencing was peripheral blood. The source is a man aged 80 or over with acute or convalescent COVID-19.

V gene TRBV5-5 combines with J gene TRBJ1-2; D is unresolved. The ends were cut back, 3 bases at V and 5 bases at J, with 17 bases in the middle. This CDR3 comprises 15 residues. Germline CDR1 reads SGHKS; CDR2 reads YYEKEE (reference sequence). CDR3 nucleotide sequence: TGTGCCAGCAGCTCCCGCAGTGGCTCTGTATATGGCTACACCTTC. This codes for CASSSRSGSVYGYTF. Supplemented by reference TRBV5-5 and TRBJ1-2, the full variable domain reads DAGVTQSPTHLIKTRGQQVTLRCSPISGHKSVSWYQQVLGQGPQFIFQYYEKEERGRGNFPDRFSARQFPNYSSELNVNALLLGDSALYLCASSSRSGSVYGYTFGSGTRLTVV.

The chain carries TRBV12-2 and TRBJ2-3; whether TRBD2, the table's D call, matches the DNA was not checked. TRBV12-2 is noted as a pseudogene. The CDR3 spans 16 residues. CDR3 nucleotides: TGTGCAAGTCGCTTATTGCTAGCGGGCTTCACAGATACGCAGTATTTT. Translation: CASRLLLAGFTDTQYF.

The V and J genes are TRBV18 and TRBJ2-5; D may be TRBD1 (6 bases). Germline-derived CDR1 and CDR2 are KGHSH and LQKENI. CDR3 length: 15 amino acids. Trimming cost V 2 bases and J 2 bases, with 12 bases left between them. CDR3 nucleotides: TGTGCCAGCTCACCAGGGACACTGAGACAAGAGACCCAGTACTTC. Its translation is CASSPGTLRQETQYF.

The chain joins TRBV15 to TRBJ1-5; tentatively, D is TRBD1 (5 bases). Germline V CDR1 and CDR2: LNHNV, YYDKDF (reference sequence). CDR3 length equals 16 residues. Trimming shortened V by 4 bases and J by 0 bases, and 13 bases separated the two germline ends. CDR3 sequence (DNA): TGTGCCACCAGCAATACAGGACCCAATAGCAATCAGCCCCAGCATTTT. Its translation is CATSNTGPNSNQPQHF.

The gene calls are TRBV7-6 and TRBJ2-3; tentatively, D is TRBD2 (6 bases). This CDR3 has 14 residues. Germline V gene sequence: CDR1 SGHVS, CDR2 FNYEAQ. Trimming stripped 0 bases from V and 4 bases from J, with 8 bases between. Here the CDR3 reads CASSLAAGPDTQYF. The CDR3 DNA follows: TGTGCCAGCAGCTTAGCGGCGGGGCCAGATACGCAGTATTTT.

In this sample, this clone turned up a few times. The chain combines TRBV7-9 with TRBJ2-1; 9 nucleotides line up with TRBD2. Germline-derived CDR1 and CDR2 are SEHNR and FQNEAQ (reference sequence). The CDR3 runs to 15 residues. J was trimmed by 10 bases and V by 3 bases; bases with no gene match: 10. CDR3 region: CASSFGAGGSGEQFF. DNA for the CDR3: TGTGCCAGCAGCTTCGGAGCGGGAGGATCGGGAGAGCAGTTCTTC.

The chain couples TRBV7-9 to TRBJ2-7; 7 bases line up with TRBD2. Germline CDR1 SEHNR, CDR2 FQNEAQ (reference sequence). The CDR3 is 14 residues long. Trimming took 5 bases from V and 2 from J; bases not matched to a gene: 6. The CDR3 DNA reads as TGTGCCAGCAGCCATGATGGGGGGGCCTACGAGCAGTACTTC. Translation: CASSHDGGAYEQYF. Based on the CDR3 plus reference TRBV7-9 and TRBJ2-7, the full variable domain is DTGVSQNPRHKITKRGQNVTFRCDPISEHNRLYWYRQTLGQGPEFLTYFQNEAQLEKSRLLSDRFSAERPKGSFSTLEIQRTEQGDSAMYLCASSHDGGAYEQYFGPGTRLTVT.

V is TRBV19 and J is TRBJ2-1; unclear D gene. V was clipped by 2 bases and J by 2 bases, with 10 bases between them. The CDR3 has 15 amino acids. Germline V gene sequence: CDR1 LNHDA, CDR2 SQIVND (reference sequence). The CDR3 DNA follows: TGTGCCAGTAGTATACAAGCAACTGCCTACAATGAGCAGTTCTTC. Translated: CASSIQATAYNEQFF.

The V and J genes are TRBV6-2 or TRBV6-3 and TRBJ1-1, with TRBD1 matching over 10 bases. The CDR3 length is 16 residues. The V gene's germline CDR1 is MNHEY and CDR2 SVGEGT. Unmatched junction bases numbered 6, after V lost 5 bases and J lost 0 bases. The CDR3 DNA follows: TGTGCCAGCAGTACCGGGACAGGGGCTCTGAACACTGAAGCTTTCTTT. Its translation is CASSTGTGALNTEAFF.

This clone appeared a single time. V usage is TRBV9 and J usage is TRBJ1-1; 7 bases match TRBD1. The J segment lost 0 bases and the V segment lost 2 bases, leaving 4 bases of the junction unmatched. The CDR3 is 15 amino acids. CDR1 is SGDLS, CDR2 YYNGEE, per germline. DNA of the CDR3: TGTGCCAGCAGCGTGGGGGACAGCGTGAACACTGAAGCTTTCTTT. Translation gives CASSVGDSVNTEAFF. The full variable domain, rest sourced from reference TRBV9 and TRBJ1-1, is DSGVTQTPKHLITATGQRVTLRCSPRSGDLSVYWYQQSLDQGLQFLIQYYNGEERAKGNILERFSAQQFPDLHSELNLSSLELGDSALYFCASSVGDSVNTEAFFGQGTRLTVV.

The rearrangement joins TRBV10-1 to TRBJ2-7, with TRBD1 as a possible D gene (6 bases). This CDR3 has 12 amino acids. The V gene lost 10 bases and the J gene lost 2 bases, with 12 bases spanning the gap. From germline, CDR1 is WNHNN and CDR2 SYGVQD (reference sequence). CDR3 nucleotides: TGCGCCACTTCGGACAGACCCTACGAGCAGTACTTC. It is translated as CATSDRPYEQYF.

This clone appeared a few times. This chain joins TRBV18 and TRBJ1-2, with D possibly being TRBD1 (5 bases). The CDR3 has 13 residues. From germline, CDR1 is KGHSH and CDR2 LQKENI. Trimming cost V 5 bases and J 2 bases, with 9 bases left between them. The CDR3 here is CASSDDRNYGYTF. CDR3 in DNA: TGTGCCAGCTCAGACGACAGAAACTATGGCTACACCTTC.

J is TRBJ2-1 and V is TRBV18; D is uncertain. CDR1 KGHSH and CDR2 LQKENI come from the germline V gene. The CDR3 consists of 16 residues. The ends were cut back, 4 bases at V and 0 bases at J, with 13 bases in the middle. The CDR3: CASSRAADPSYNEQFF. For the CDR3, the DNA is TGTGCCAGCTCACGGGCTGCCGATCCCTCCTACAATGAGCAGTTCTTC.

The chain links TRBV5-1 to TRBJ1-1; tentative D call: TRBD1 (5 bases). The CDR3 loop spans 16 amino acids. CDR1 SGHRS and CDR2 YFSETQ come from the germline V gene. Trimming removed 4 bases at V and 7 bases at J, with 23 bases between. The CDR3 DNA reads TGCGCCAGCAGCCCGGAGGGGTTCGACGGCGGCGGTGAAGCTTTCTTT. Its protein product is CASSPEGFDGGGEAFF.

This clone was detected once. The chain employs TRBV5-8 and TRBJ2-2; no firm D call. Germline V gives CDR1 SGHTS, CDR2 YDEGEE. CDR3 length: 14 residues. V lost 0 bases, J lost 4 bases, and 7 bases lay in between. CDR3 amino acids: CASSLAWLTGELFF. CDR3 nucleotide sequence: TGTGCCAGCAGCTTGGCTTGGCTCACCGGGGAGCTGTTTTTT.

V is TRBV5-1 and J is TRBJ1-6, with 8 bases lining up with TRBD1. Losses at the gene ends were 4 bases for V and 5 bases for J; bases not matched to a gene: 8. The length of the CDR3 is 16 residues. CDR1 SGHRS and CDR2 YFSETQ come from the germline V gene. This CDR3 reads CASSATGQANNSPLHF. As DNA, the CDR3 is TGCGCCAGCAGCGCGACGGGACAGGCAAATAATTCACCCCTCCACTTT.

V gene TRBV7-3 combines with J gene TRBJ2-7; a possible D gene is TRBD1 (5 bases). The germline CDR1 and CDR2 sequences are SGHTA and FQGTGA. The CDR3 sequence is 13 residues long. Trimming removed 3 bases at V and 6 bases at J, with 12 bases between. CDR3 in DNA: TGTGCCAGCAGCTTGTTTGGGGCTACCGAGCAGTACTTC. It translates to CASSLFGATEQYF.

This clone has just one count. This chain connects TRBV7-2 to TRBJ1-5, with unresolved D. Germline V CDR1 and CDR2: SGHTA, FQGNSA. The CDR3 length is 16 residues. V was pared by 3 bases and J by 5 bases, with 17 bases between. CDR3 DNA: TGTGCCAGCAGCTTCCGAAGGCCGGGTCGGGATCAGCCCCAGCATTTT. Its translation: CASSFRRPGRDQPQHF. Full variable domain (outside the CDR3, taken from reference TRBV7-2 and TRBJ1-5): GAGVSQSPSNKVTEKGKDVELRCDPISGHTALYWYRQSLGQGLEFLIYFQGNSAPDKSGLPSDRFSAERTGGSVSTLTIQRTQQEDSAVYLCASSFRRPGRDQPQHFGDGTRLSIL.

The rearrangement joins TRBV7-9 to TRBJ2-2, with 9 bases aligning to TRBD1. V shed 1 base and J 6 bases; nucleotides not matched to a gene: 3. The CDR3 is 15 residues long. Looked up from germline, CDR1 is SEHNR and CDR2 is FQNEAQ (reference sequence). The CDR3 sequence is CASSLGDRVSGELFF. CDR3 DNA sequence: TGTGCCAGCAGCTTAGGGGACAGGGTATCCGGGGAGCTGTTTTTT.

This clone was counted between two and nine times. The J gene is TRBJ1-2, the V gene TRBV21-1; the table calls TRBD1, which could not be checked here. TRBV21-1 is shown as a pseudogene. The CDR3 consists of 16 residues. In nucleotides, the CDR3 is TGTGCCAGCAGCAAAAGCCAGAAAGGGGGCAACTATGGCTACACCTTC. Amino acids: CASSKSQKGGNYGYTF.

The chain uses TRBV19 and TRBJ2-1; perhaps TRBD1 as D (6 bases). Germline CDR1 is LNHDA and CDR2 is SQIVND (reference sequence). Trimming removed 4 bases at V and 4 bases at J, with 11 bases between. The CDR3 length is 14 residues. The CDR3 DNA reads as TGTGCCAGTAGTACCGTCGGGACATACAATGAGCAGTTCTTC. Protein product: CASSTVGTYNEQFF.